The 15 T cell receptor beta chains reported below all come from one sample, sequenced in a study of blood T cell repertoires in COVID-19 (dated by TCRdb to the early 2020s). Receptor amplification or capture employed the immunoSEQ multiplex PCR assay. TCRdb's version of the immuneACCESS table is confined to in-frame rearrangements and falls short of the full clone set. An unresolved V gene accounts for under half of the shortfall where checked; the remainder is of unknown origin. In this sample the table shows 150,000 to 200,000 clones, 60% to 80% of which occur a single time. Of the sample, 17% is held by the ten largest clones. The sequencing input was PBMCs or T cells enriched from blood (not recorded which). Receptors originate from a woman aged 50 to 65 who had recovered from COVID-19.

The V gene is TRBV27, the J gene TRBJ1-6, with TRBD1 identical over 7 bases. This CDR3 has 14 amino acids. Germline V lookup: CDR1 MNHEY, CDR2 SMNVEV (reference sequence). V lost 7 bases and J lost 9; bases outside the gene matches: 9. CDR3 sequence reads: CASTPLTGVSPLHF. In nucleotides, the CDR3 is TGTGCCAGCACCCCCCTTACAGGGGTTTCACCCCTCCACTTT.

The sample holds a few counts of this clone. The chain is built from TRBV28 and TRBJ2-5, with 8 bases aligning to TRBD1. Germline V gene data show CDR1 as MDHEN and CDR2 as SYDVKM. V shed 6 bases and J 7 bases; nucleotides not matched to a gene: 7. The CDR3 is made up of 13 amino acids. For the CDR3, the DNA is TGTGCCAGCAGGAGGCAGGGGGCAGGGACCCAGTACTTC. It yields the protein CASRRQGAGTQYF.

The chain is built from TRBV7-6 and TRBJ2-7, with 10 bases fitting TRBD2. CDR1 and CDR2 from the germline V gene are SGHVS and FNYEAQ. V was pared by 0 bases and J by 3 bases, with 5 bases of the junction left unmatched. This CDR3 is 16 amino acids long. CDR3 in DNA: TGTGCCAGCAGCTTAGCTGCGGGACTAGCGCACTACGAGCAGTACTTC. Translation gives CASSLAAGLAHYEQYF.

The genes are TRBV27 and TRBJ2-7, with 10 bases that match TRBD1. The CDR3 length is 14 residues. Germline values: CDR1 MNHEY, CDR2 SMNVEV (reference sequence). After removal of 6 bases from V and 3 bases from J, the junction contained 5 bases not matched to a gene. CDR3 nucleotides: TGTGCCAGCAGGGGGGGACAGGGGTTCTACGAGCAGTACTTC. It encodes CASRGGQGFYEQYF.

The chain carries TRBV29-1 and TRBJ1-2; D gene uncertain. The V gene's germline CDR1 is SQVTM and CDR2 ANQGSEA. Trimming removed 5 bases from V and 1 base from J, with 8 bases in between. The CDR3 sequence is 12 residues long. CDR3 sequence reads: CSVPGGNYGYTF. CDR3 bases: TGCAGCGTTCCAGGTGGTAACTATGGCTACACCTTC.

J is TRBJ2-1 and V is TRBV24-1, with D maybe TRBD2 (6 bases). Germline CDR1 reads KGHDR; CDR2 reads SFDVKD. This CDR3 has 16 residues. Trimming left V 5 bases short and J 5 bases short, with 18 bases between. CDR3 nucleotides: TGTGCCACCAGTGGAACAGGCCGGCGGGGAAACAATGAGCAGTTCTTC. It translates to CATSGTGRRGNNEQFF.

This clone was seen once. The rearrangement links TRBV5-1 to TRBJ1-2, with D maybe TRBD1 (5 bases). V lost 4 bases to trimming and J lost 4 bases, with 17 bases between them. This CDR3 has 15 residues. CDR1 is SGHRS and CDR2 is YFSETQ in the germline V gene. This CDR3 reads CASSPSRGSGYGYTF. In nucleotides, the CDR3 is TGCGCCAGCAGCCCTTCGCGGGGGAGTGGCTATGGCTACACCTTC.

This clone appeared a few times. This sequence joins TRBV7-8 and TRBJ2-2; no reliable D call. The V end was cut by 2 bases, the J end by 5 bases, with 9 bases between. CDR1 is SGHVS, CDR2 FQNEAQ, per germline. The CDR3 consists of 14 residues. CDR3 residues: CASSLLVLTGELFF. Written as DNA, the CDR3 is TGTGCCAGCAGCTTACTAGTTCTTACCGGGGAGCTGTTTTTT.

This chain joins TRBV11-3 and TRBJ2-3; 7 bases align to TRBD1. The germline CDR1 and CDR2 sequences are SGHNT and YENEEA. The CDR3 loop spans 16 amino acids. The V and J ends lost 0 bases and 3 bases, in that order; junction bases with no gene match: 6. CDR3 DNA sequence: TGTGCCAGCAGCTTAGACCTACGACAGGGAACAGATACGCAGTATTTT. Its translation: CASSLDLRQGTDTQYF.

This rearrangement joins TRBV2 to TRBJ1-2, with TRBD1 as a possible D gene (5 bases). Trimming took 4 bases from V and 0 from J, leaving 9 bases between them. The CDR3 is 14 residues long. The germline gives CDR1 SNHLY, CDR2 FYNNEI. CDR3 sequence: CASSVQGSNYGYTF. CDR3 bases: TGTGCCAGCAGTGTCCAGGGATCTAACTATGGCTACACCTTC.

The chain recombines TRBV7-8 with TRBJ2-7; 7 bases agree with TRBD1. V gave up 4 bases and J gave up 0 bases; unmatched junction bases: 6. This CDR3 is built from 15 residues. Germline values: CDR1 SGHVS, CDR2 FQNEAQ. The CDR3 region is CASSSSQGPSYEQYF. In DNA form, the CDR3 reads TGTGCCAGCAGCTCCTCACAGGGGCCCTCCTACGAGCAGTACTTC.

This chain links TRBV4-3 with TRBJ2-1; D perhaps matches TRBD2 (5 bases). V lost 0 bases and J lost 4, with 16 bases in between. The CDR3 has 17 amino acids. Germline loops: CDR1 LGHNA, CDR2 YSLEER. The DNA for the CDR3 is TGCGCCAGCAGCCAAGAGCCCTCGGGGATGGGGTACAATGAGCAGTTCTTC. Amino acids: CASSQEPSGMGYNEQFF.

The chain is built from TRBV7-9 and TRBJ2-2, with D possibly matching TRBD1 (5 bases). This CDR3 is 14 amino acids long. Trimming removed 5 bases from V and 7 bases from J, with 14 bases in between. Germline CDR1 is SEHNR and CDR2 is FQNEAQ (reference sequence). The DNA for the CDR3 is TGTGCCAGCAGCCCCCCATTTAGGGGCGGGGAGCTGTTTTTT. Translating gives CASSPPFRGGELFF. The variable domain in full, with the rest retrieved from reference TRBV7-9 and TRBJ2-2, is DTGVSQNPRHKITKRGQNVTFRCDPISEHNRLYWYRQTLGQGPEFLTYFQNEAQLEKSRLLSDRFSAERPKGSFSTLEIQRTEQGDSAMYLCASSPPFRGGELFFGEGSRLTVL.

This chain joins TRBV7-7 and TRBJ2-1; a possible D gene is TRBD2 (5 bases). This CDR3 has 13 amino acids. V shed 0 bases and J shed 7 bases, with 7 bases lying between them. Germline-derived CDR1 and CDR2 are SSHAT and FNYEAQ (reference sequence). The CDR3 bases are TGTGCCAGCAGCTTAGCGGGAGAGAATGAGCAGTTCTTC. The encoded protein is CASSLAGENEQFF.

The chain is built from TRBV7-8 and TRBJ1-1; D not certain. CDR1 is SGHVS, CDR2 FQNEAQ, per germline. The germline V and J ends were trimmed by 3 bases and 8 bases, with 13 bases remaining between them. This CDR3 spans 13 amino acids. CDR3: CASSFGPLTEAFF. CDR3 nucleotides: TGTGCCAGCAGCTTTGGCCCCCTCACCGAAGCTTTCTTT.